This TCR beta chain was identified during a study of CD8+ T cells in alopecia areata. Across the study: Treatment comprised oral tofacitinib, 5 to 10 mg twice daily, in treated patients. It was 6 to 18 months of tofacitinib, and then there were 6 months off drug.

RNA was extracted and reverse transcribed into cDNA as the sequencing template. Assay used: immunoSEQ multiplex PCR; TCRdb lists only in-frame clones, some missing. The data contain under 20,000 clones, about 60% of them singletons. The CDR3 totals 15 residues. CDR1 and CDR2 from the germline V gene are LGHNA and YNFKEQ. Losses at the gene ends were 3 bases for V and 7 bases for J; bases not matched to a gene: 11. Notes on the study in general: Normal scalp showed lower clonality than lesional scalp, especially alopecia totalis/universalis. Normal-skin resident alphabeta T cells also appear among scalp sample sequences.

Regarding this clone: What it recognizes is unknown.

Treatment meaning: oral pan-JAK inhibitor, 5-10 mg twice daily. Lesional scalp punch biopsies and peripheral blood were collected from alopecia areata patients. The sequenced sample was skin, obtained at week 4, from a patient treated with tofacitinib. This receptor was taken from a human donor with alopecia areata. This chain connects TRBV4-2 to TRBJ1-2, with 7 bases fitting TRBD1. CDR3 protein: CASSQGRGTDLGYTF. The CDR3 DNA reads as TGTGCCAGCAGCCAGGGTAGAGGGACAGACCTTGGCTACACCTTC.